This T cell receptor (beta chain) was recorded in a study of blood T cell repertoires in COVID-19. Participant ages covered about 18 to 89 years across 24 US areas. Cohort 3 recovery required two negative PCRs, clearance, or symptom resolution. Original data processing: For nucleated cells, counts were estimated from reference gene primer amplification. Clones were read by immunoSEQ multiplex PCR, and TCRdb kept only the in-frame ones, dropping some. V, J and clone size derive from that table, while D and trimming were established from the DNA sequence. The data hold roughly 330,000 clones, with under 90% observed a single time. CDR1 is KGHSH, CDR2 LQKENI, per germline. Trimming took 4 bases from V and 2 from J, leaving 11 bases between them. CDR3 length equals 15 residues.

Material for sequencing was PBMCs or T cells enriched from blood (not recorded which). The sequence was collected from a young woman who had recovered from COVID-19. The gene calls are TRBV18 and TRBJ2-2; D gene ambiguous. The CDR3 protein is CASSLIHDNTGELFF. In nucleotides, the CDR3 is TGTGCCAGCTCACTTATACATGATAACACCGGGGAGCTGTTTTTT.